The subject of this entry is one T cell receptor (beta chain). Its antigen is unknown. The source of the sample is a study of identifying expanded T cells in peripheral blood. Notes on the study in general: Clone count variance between roughly two-week samples rose with total template count. Differentially abundant clones: around 1.2 between replicates, roughly 16 at around 15 days, roughly 18 at four.

CDR3 size: 13 residues. After removal of 6 bases from V and 9 bases from J, the junction contained 4 bases not matched to a gene. Germline assignment: CDR1 WNHNN and CDR2 SYGVQD (reference sequence). Healthy donors had no documented immune events, such as infections, while sampled. Generated by immunoSEQ multiplex PCR, the TCRdb table keeps only in-frame clones and is missing some. The table has approximately 85,000 clones, 70% to 90% seen once. Material for sequencing was blood. The receptor comes from a person aged 18-69 years in good health. The rearrangement uses TRBV10-1 and TRBJ2-1, with TRBD2 matching over 11 bases. The DNA for the CDR3 is TGCGCCAGCAGCTACGGACTAGCGGGTGAGCAGTTCTTC. Translating gives CASSYGLAGEQFF.